This T cell receptor beta chain emerged from a study of shared clonotypes between healthy human individuals. Broader study findings: Lower generation probabilities were found for non-shared clonotypes than for those shared by all four donors. Naive subsets usually exceeded memory subsets in estimated richness.

The method was immunoSEQ multiplex PCR; TCRdb's version includes in-frame clones alone and lacks a portion of them. The repertoire has 100,000 to 120,000 clones, about 62% of them found once; the top ten carry just under 25%. Worth noting for this clone: Its target is unknown.

The V end was cut by 4 bases, the J end by 6 bases, with 10 bases between. From germline, CDR1 is SGHNT and CDR2 YENEEA. The CDR3 runs to 12 residues. Material: memory CD8+ T cells sorted from blood. The sample's subset: CD45RO+ cells pooled with CCR7-negative TemRA cells. The receptor was isolated from a woman between 25 and 40 years old in good health. J is TRBJ2-7 and V is TRBV11-3; the D gene could be TRBD1 or TRBD2 (5 bases each). CDR3 sequence reads: CASSSIGTEQYF. The DNA for the CDR3 is TGTGCCAGCAGCTCTATAGGGACCGAGCAGTACTTC. The complete variable domain, with remaining parts taken from reference TRBV11-3 and TRBJ2-7, reads EAGVVQSPRYKIIEKKQPVAFWCNPISGHNTLYWYLQNLGQGPELLIRYENEEAVDDSQLPKDRFSAERLKGVDSTLKIQPAELGDSAVYLCASSSIGTEQYFGPGTRLTVT.